This TCR beta chain is drawn from a study of blood T cell repertoires in COVID-19. About the research overall: T cells, B-cell-depleted T cells, or PBMCs supplied cDNA or gDNA.

Germline CDR1 SGHRS, CDR2 YFSETQ. The CDR3 is made up of 17 amino acids. V was pared by 2 bases and J by 4 bases, with 11 bases of the junction left unmatched. In the original workflow: Estimation of nucleated cell counts relied on the amplification of reference gene primers. Profiled with immunoSEQ multiplex PCR; TCRdb holds only in-frame clones, not every one. Clone size and the V and J calls come from that table; the DNA yielded D and trimming. The table records 280,000 or so clones, about 80% of them present only once. Sample: peripheral blood. The J gene is TRBJ2-3, the V gene TRBV5-1; 9 bases map to TRBD1. This TCR was sampled from a woman aged 45-59 years who had recovered from COVID-19. The CDR3 region is CASSFLNHRGRPDTQYF. Here the CDR3 DNA reads TGCGCCAGCAGCTTCTTAAACCACAGGGGGCGGCCAGATACGCAGTATTTT.